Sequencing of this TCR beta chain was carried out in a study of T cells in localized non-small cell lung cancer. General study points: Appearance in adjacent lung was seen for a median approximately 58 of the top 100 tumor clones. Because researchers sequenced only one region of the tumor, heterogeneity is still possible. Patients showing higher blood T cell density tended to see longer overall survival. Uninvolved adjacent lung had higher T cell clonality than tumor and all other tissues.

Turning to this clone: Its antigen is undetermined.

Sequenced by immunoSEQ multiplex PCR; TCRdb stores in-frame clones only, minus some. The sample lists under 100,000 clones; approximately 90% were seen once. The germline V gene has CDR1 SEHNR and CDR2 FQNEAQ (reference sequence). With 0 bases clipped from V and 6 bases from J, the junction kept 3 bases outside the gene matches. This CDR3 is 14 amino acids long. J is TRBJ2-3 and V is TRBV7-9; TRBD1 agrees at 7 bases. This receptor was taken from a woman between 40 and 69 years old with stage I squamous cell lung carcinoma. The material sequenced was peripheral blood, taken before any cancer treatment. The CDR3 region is CASSLADRRDTQYF. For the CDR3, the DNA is TGTGCCAGCAGCTTAGCGGACAGGCGGGATACGCAGTATTTT.